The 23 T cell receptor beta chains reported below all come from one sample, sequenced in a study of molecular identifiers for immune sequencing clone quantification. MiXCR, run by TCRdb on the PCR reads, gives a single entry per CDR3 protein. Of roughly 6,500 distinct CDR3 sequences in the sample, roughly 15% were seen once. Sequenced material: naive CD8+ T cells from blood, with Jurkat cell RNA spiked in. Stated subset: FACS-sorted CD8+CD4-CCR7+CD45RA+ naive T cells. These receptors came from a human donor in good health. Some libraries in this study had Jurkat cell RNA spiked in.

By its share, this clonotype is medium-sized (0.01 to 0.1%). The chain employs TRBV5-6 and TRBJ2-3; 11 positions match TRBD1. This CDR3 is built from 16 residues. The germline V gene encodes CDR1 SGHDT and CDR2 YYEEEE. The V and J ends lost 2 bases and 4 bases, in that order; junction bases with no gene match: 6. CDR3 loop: CASSFGQGAVADTQYF. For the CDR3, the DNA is TGTGCCAGCAGCTTCGGACAGGGGGCTGTCGCAGATACGCAGTATTTT.

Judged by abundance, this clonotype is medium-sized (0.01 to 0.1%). The CDR3 DNA reads TGTGCCAGCCGCAACGGAGGGGTAGCTAACTATGGCTACACCTTC. Translated, it gives CASRNGGVANYGYTF. The gene calls are TRBV9 and TRBJ1-2, with D perhaps matching TRBD1 (5 bases). Trimming took off 7 bases at V and 0 bases at J, with 16 bases between the two ends. Germline CDR1 and CDR2: SGDLS and YYNGEE. The CDR3 extends over 15 amino acids.

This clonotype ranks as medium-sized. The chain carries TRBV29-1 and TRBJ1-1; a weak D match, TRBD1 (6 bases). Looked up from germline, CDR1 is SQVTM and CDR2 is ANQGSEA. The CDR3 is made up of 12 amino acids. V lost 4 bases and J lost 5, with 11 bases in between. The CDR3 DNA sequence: TGCAGCGTTGGGGGGGGCTGGACTGAAGCTTTCTTT. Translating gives CSVGGGWTEAFF.

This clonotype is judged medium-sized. This CDR3 is CSARDRQGALNTEAFF. The CDR3 DNA reads TGCAGTGCTAGAGATCGGCAGGGGGCGCTGAACACTGAAGCTTTCTTT. The gene calls are TRBV20-1 and TRBJ1-1, with 8 bases that match TRBD1. The CDR3 sequence is 16 residues long. Germline V CDR1 and CDR2: DFQATT, SNEGSKA (reference sequence). The V and J ends lost 0 bases and 0 bases, in that order; junction bases with no gene match: 6.

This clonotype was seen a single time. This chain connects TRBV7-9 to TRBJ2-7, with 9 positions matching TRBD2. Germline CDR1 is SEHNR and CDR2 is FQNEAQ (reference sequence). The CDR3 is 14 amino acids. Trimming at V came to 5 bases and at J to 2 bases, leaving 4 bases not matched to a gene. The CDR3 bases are TGTGCCAGCAGCCAGCGGGAGGTCCCCTACGAGCAGTACTTC. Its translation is CASSQREVPYEQYF. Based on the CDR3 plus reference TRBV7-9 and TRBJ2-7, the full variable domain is DTGVSQNPRHKITKRGQNVTFRCDPISEHNRLYWYRQTLGQGPEFLTYFQNEAQLEKSRLLSDRFSAERPKGSFSTLEIQRTEQGDSAMYLCASSQREVPYEQYFGPGTRLTVT.

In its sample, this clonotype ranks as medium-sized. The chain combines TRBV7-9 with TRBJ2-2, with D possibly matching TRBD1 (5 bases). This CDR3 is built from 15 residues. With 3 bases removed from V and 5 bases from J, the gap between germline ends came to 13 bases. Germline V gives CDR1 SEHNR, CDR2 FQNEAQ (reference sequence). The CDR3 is CASSFPDTRTGELFF. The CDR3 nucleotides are TGTGCCAGCAGCTTTCCGGACACAAGGACCGGGGAGCTGTTTTTT.

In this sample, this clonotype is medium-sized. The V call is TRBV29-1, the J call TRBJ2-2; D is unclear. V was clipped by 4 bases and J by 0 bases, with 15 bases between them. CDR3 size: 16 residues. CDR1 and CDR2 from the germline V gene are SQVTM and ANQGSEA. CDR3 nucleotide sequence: TGCAGCGTTGGGGTTCGTTCCCAGCCGAACACCGGGGAGCTGTTTTTT. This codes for CSVGVRSQPNTGELFF.

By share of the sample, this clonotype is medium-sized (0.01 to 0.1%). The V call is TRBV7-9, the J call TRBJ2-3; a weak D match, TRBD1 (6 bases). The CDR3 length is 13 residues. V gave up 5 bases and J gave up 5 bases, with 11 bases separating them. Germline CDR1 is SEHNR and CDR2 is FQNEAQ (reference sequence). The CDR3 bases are TGTGCCAGCAGCCCCCCGGACAGAGATACGCAGTATTTT. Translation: CASSPPDRDTQYF.

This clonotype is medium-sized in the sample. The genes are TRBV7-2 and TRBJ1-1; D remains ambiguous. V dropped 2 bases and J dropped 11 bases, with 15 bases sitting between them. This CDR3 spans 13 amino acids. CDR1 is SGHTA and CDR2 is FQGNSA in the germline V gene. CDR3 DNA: TGTGCCAGCAGCTTAATTACTGACGGGGTGGCTTTCTTT. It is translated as CASSLITDGVAFF.

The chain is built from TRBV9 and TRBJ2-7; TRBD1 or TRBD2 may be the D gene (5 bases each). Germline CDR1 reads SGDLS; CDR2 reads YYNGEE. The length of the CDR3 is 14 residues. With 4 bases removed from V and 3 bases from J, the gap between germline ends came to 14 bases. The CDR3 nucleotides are TGTGCCAGCAGCCCGACAGACTACTACTACGAGCAGTACTTC. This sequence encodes CASSPTDYYYEQYF.

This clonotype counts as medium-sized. This chain's CDR3 is CASSSIRQGARYEQYF. The DNA of the CDR3 is TGTGCCAGCAGTTCTATAAGACAGGGGGCACGGTACGAGCAGTACTTC. This sequence joins TRBV28 and TRBJ2-7; 10 bases line up with TRBD1. CDR3 length equals 16 residues. In germline, CDR1 is MDHEN, CDR2 SYDVKM. The V segment lost 4 bases and the J segment 4 bases; nucleotides outside the gene matches: 10. Based on the CDR3 plus reference TRBV28 and TRBJ2-7, the full variable domain is DVKVTQSSRYLVKRTGEKVFLECVQDMDHENMFWYRQDPGLGLRLIYFSYDVKMKEKGDIPEGYSVSREKKERFSLILESASTNQTSMYLCASSSIRQGARYEQYFGPGTRLTVT.

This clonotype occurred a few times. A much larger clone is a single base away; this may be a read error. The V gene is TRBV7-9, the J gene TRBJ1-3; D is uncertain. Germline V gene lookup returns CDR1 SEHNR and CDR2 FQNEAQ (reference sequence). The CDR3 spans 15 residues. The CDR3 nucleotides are TGTGCCAGCAGCTTACCAGGTTCGACTGGAGACACCATATATTTT. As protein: CASSLPGSTGDTIYF.

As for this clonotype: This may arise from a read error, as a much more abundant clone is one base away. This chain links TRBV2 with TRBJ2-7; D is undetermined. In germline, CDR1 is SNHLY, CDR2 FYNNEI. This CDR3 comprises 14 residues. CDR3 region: CARSEVRSPYEQYF. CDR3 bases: TGTGCCAGGAGTGAAGTCCGTTCACCCTACGAGCAGTACTTC.

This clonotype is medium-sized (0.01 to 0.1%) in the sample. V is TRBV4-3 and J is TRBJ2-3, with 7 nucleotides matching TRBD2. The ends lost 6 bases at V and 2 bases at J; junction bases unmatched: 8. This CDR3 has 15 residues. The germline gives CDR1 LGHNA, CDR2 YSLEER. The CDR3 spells CASRTSVVATDTQYF. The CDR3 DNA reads TGCGCCAGCAGAACTAGCGTTGTAGCCACAGATACGCAGTATTTT.

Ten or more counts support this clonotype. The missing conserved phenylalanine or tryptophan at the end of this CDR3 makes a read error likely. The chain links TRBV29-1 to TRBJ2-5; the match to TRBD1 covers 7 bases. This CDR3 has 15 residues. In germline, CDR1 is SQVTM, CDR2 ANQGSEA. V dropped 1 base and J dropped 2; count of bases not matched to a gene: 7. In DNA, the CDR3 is TGCAGCGTTGAAGGGACAGACAGGGCTCAAGAGACCCAGTACTGC. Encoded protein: CSVEGTDRAQETQYC.

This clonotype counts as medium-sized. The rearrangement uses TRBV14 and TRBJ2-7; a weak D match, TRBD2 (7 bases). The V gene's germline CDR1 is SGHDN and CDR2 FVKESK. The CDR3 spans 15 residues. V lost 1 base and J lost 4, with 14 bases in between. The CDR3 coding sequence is TGTGCCAGCAGCCAAGTCCCGGGGGGCGGTTACGAGCAGTACTTC. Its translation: CASSQVPGGGYEQYF.

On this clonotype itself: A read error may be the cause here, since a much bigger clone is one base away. Here the CDR3 DNA reads TGCAGTGCTAGAGATGTTGACAGAAATTATGATTCACCCCTCCACTTT. Amino acids: CSARDVDRNYDSPLHF. The chain recombines TRBV20-1 with TRBJ1-6; possible D gene TRBD1, 5 bases. V lost 0 bases and J lost 8, with 17 bases in between. The CDR3 spans 16 residues. CDR1 and CDR2 from the germline V gene are DFQATT and SNEGSKA (reference sequence).

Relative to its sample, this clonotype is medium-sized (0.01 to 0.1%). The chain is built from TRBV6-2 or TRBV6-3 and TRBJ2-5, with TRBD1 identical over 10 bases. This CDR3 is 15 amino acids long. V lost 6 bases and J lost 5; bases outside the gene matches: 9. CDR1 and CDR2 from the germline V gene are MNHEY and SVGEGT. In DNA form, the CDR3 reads TGTGCCAGCAGGGGACAGGGGCAGCTTCCGGAGACCCAGTACTTC. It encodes CASRGQGQLPETQYF.

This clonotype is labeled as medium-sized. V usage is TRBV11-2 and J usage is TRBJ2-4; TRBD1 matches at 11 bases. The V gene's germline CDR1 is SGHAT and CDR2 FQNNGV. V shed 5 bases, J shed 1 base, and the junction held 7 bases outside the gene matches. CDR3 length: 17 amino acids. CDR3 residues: CASSHGQGAMAKNIQYF. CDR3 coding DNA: TGTGCCAGCAGCCATGGACAGGGGGCGATGGCCAAAAACATTCAGTACTTC.

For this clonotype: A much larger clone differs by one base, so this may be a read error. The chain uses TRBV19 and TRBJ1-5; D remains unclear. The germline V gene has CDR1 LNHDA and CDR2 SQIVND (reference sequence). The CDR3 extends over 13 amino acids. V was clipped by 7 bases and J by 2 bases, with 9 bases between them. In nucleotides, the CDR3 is TGTGCCAGTAATACAAGGGGCAATCAGCCCCAGCATTTT. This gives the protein CASNTRGNQPQHF.

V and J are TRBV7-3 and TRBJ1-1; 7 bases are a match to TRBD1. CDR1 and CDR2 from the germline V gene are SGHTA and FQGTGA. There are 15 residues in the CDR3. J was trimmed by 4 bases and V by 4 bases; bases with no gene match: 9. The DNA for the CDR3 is TGTGCCAGCAGCTCATGGGGGGGACAGAGCACTGAAGCTTTCTTT. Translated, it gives CASSSWGGQSTEAFF.

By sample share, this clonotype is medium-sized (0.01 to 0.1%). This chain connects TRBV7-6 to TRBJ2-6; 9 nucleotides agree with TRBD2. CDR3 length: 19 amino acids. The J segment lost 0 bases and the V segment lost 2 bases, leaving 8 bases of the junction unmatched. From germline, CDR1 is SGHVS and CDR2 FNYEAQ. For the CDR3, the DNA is TGTGCCAGCAGCTTAAAGTTAGCGGGGGACTCCTCTGGGGCCAACGTCCTGACTTTC. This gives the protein CASSLKLAGDSSGANVLTF.

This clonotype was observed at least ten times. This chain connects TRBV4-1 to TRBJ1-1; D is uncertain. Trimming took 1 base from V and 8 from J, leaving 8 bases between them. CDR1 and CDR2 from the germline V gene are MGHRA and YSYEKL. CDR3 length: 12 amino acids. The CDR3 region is CASSQAGGEAFF. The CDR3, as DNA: TGCGCCAGCAGCCAAGCCGGTGGGGAAGCTTTCTTT.